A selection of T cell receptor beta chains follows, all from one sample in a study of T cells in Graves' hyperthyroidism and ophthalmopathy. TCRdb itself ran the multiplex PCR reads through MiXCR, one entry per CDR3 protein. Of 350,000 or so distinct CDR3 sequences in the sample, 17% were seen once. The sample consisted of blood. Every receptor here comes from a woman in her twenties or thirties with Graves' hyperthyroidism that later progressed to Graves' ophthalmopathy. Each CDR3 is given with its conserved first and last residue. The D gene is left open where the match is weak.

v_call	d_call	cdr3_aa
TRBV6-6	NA	CASSYRAQHNEQFF
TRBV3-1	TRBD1	CASSRAGTGNTGELFF
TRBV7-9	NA	CASSVGQFNEQFF
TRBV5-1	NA	CASSPPILGTGELFF
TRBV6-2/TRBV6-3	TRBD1	CASGRTGGMNTEAFF
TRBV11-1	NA	CASTQSGDLNTEAFF
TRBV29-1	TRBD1	CSVEGTGTPQRGFYGYTF
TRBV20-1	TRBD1	CSALGQKQETQYF
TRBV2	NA	CASSEAVGGYEQYF
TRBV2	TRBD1	CASSDTGQGETQYF
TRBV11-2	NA	CASSLRRTNTGELFF
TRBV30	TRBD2	CAWRFSGSSYEQYF
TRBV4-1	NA	CASSNKENTEAFF
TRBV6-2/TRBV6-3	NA	CASSPSRGARQETQYF
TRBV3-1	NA	CASKVLTTGELFF
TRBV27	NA	CASSPRQEFMNTEAFF
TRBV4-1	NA	CASSQDRQGPFYGYTF
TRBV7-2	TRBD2	CASSLGFGLAGDEQFF
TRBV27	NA	CASRSPSQKPHGYGYTF
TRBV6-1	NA	CASSGWGYNGNQPQHF
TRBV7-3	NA	CASRIKAGQGNTIYF
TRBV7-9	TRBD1	CASSSGTGEGNEQFF
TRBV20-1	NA	CSARGRSYNNEQFF
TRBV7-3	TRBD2	CASSPGLRLAGEMMNEQFF
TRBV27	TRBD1	CASSFIGQGFGEQYF
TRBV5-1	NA	CASSFGDTEETHYF
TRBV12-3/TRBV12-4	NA	CASTRTRVRQETQYF
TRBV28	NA	CASSSLTGAYNEQFF
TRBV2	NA	CASSEDRGGTNEKLFF
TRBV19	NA	CASSMWGGGGELFF
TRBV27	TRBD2	CASSFGTSGGADTQYF
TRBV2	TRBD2	CASSVGGVTDTQYF
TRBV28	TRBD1	CASSNKDRGHPVANVLTF
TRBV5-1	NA	CASSLDLGGAANYGYTF
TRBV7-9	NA	CASSSRDSETYEQYF
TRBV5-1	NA	CASSAGPEEVRNEQFF
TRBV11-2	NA	CASSLGGGRSYGYTF
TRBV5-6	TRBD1	CASSLGRGGLEAFF
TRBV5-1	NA	CASSWNSGSSYNEQFF
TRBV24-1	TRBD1	CATSDAGTGGDTGELFF
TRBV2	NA	CASTLGRLNEKLFF
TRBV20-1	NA	CSAIGADTDTQYF
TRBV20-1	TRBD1	CSASSGGVGNTIYF
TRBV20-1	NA	CSAVTGSSYNSPLHF
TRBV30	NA	CAWSVPGKPLHF
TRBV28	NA	CASSFWTDNEQFF
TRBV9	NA	CASSALRGKSSNTGELFF
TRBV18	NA	CASSPLNANTDTQYF
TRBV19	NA	CASSMLGPGDEQFF
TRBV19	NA	CASTHVRGRHDEYEKLFF
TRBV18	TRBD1	CASSLDRDSGEKLFF
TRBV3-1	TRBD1	CASRGTGEDEAFF
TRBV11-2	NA	CASSSYSSVSTDTQYF
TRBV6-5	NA	CASSYELGQPQHF
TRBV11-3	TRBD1	CASSGDRDRELNNEQFF
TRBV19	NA	CASSSTTRGEQYF
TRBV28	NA	CASSFQGTQGYEQYF